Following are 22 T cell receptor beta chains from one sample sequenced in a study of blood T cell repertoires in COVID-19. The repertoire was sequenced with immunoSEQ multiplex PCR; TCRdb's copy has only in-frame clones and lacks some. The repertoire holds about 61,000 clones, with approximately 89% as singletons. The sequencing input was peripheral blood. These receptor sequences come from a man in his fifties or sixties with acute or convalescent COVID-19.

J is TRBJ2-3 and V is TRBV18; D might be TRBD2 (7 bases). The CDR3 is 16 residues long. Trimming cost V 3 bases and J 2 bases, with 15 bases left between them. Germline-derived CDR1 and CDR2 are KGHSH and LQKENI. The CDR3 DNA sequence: TGTGCCAGCTCACCCGAGGGGGGGCGGGTCACAGATACGCAGTATTTT. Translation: CASSPEGGRVTDTQYF.

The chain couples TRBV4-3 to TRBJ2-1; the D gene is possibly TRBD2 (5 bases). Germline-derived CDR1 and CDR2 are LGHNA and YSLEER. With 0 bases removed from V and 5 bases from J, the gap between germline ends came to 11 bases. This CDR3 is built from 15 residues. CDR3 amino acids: CASSQDVGDDNEQFF. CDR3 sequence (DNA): TGCGCCAGCAGCCAAGATGTGGGAGACGACAATGAGCAGTTCTTC.

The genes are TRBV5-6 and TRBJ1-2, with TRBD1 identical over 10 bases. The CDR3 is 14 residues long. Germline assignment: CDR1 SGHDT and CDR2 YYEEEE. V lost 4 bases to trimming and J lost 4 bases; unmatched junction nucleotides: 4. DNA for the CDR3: TGTGCCAGCAGCCCGGGACAGGGGATCTATGGCTACACCTTC. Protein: CASSPGQGIYGYTF.

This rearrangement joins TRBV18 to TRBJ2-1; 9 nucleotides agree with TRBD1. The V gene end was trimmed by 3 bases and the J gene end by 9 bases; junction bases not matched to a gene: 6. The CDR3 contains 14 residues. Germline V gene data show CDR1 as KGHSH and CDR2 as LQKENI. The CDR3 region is CASSPPGQGSEQFF. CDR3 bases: TGTGCCAGCTCACCGCCGGGACAGGGCAGTGAGCAGTTCTTC.

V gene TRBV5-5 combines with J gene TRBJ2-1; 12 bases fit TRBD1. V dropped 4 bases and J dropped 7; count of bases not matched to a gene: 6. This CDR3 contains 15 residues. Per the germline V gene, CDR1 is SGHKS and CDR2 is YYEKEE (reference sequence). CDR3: CASSTGTGGTNEQFF. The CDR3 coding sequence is TGTGCCAGCAGCACCGGGACAGGGGGCACGAATGAGCAGTTCTTC.

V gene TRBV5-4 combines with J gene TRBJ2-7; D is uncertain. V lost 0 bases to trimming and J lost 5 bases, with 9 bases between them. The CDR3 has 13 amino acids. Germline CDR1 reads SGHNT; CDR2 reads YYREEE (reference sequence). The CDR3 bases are TGTGCCAGCAGCTTGGGACAAACCAACGAGCAGTACTTC. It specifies CASSLGQTNEQYF.

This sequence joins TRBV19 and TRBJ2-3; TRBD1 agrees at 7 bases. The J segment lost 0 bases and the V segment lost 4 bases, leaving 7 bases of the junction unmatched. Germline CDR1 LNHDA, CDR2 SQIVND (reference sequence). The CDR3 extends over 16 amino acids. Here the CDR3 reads CASSTSGTASTDTQYF. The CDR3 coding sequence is TGTGCCAGTAGTACGTCCGGGACAGCTAGCACAGATACGCAGTATTTT.

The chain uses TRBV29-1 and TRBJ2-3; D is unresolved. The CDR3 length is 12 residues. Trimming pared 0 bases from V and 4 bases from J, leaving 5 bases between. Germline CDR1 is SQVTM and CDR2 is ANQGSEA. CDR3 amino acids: CSVEDLADTQYF. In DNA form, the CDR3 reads TGCAGCGTTGAAGATCTCGCAGATACGCAGTATTTT.

Written as DNA, the CDR3 is TGCAGTGCTAGTTTTCTCGGACAGGGGGGGACCTACGAGCAGTACTTC. This sequence encodes CSASFLGQGGTYEQYF. This chain uses TRBV20-1 with TRBJ2-7; 10 bases line up with TRBD1. Germline CDR1 DFQATT, CDR2 SNEGSKA (reference sequence). Unmatched junction bases numbered 10, after V lost 3 bases and J lost 2 bases. The CDR3 contains 16 residues.

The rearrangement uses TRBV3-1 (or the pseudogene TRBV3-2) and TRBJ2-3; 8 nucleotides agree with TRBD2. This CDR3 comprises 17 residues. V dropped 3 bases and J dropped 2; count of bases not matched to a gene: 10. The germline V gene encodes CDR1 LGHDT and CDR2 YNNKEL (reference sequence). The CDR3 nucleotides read TGTGCCAGCAGCCATTACGCGGGGGGCCTAGACACAGATACGCAGTATTTT. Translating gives CASSHYAGGLDTDTQYF.

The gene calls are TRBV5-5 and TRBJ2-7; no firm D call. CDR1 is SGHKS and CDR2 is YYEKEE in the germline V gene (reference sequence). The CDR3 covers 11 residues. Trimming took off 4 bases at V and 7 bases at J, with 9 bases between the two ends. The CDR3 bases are TGTGCCAGCAGCGCGTTTCAAGAGCAGTACTTC. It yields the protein CASSAFQEQYF. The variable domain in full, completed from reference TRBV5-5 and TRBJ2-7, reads DAGVTQSPTHLIKTRGQQVTLRCSPISGHKSVSWYQQVLGQGPQFIFQYYEKEERGRGNFPDRFSARQFPNYSSELNVNALLLGDSALYLCASSAFQEQYFGPGTRLTVT.

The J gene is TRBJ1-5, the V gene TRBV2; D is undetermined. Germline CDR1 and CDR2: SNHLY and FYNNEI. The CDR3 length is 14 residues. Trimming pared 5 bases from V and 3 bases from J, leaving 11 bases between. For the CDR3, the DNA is TGTGCCAGCAGTTCGAATAGTTACAATCAGCCCCAGCATTTT. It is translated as CASSSNSYNQPQHF.

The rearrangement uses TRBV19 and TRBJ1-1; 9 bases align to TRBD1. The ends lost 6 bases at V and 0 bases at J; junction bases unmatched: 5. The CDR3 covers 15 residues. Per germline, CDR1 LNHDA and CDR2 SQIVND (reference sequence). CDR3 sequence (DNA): TGTGCCAGTAGGAAACAGGGGGCGCTGAACACTGAAGCTTTCTTT. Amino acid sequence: CASRKQGALNTEAFF.

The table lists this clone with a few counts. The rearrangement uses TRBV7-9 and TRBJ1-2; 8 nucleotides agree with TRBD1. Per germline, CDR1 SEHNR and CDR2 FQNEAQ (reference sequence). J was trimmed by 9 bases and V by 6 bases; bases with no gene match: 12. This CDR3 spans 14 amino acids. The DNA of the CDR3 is TGTGCCAGCAGTTCCTCAGGGGGCCAAGGGAGCTACACCTTC. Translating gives CASSSSGGQGSYTF.

Here the CDR3 reads CASSPGLAGLTDTQYF. The CDR3 DNA is TGTGCCAGCAGCCCGGGACTAGCGGGGCTTACAGATACGCAGTATTTT. This rearrangement joins TRBV7-2 to TRBJ2-3, with TRBD2 matching over 13 bases. Trimming removed 5 bases from V and 3 bases from J; junction bases left unmatched: 5. This CDR3 region has 16 residues. CDR1 and CDR2 (germline): SGHTA, FQGNSA.

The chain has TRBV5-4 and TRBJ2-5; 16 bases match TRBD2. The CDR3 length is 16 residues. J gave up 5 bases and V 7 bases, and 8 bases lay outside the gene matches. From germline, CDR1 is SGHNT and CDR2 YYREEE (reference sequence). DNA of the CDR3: TGTGCCAGCTCAGGGACTAGCGGGGGGGCCGGGGAGACCCAGTACTTC. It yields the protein CASSGTSGGAGETQYF.

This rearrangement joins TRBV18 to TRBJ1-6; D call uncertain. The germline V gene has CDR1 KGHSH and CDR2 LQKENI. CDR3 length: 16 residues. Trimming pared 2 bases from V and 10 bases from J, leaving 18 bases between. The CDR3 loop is CASSPGGEGVGSPLHF. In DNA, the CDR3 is TGTGCCAGCTCACCAGGAGGCGAGGGAGTAGGCTCACCCCTCCACTTT.

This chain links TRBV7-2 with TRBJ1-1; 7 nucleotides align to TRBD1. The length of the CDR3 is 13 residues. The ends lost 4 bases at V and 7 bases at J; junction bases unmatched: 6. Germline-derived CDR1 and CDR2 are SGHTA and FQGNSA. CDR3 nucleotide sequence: TGTGCCAGCAGCTGGGACAGTAGATTTGAAGCTTTCTTT. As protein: CASSWDSRFEAFF.

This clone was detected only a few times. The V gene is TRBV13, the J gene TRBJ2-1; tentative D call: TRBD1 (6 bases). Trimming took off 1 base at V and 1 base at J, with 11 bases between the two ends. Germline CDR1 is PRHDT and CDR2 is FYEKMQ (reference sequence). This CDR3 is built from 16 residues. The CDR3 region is CASSLEVGGSYNEQFF. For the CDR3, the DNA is TGTGCCAGCAGCTTAGAGGTAGGGGGTTCCTACAATGAGCAGTTCTTC.

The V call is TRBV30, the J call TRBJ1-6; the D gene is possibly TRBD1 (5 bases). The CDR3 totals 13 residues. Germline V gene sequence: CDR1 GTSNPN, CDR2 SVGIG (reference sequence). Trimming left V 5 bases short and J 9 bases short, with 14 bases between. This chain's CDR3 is CAWAGGRSSPLHF. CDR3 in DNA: TGTGCCTGGGCCGGGGGTCGTAGTTCACCCCTCCACTTT.

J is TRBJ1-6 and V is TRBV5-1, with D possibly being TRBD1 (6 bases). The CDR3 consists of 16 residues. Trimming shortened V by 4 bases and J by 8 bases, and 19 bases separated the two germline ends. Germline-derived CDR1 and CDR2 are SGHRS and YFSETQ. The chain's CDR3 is CASSKNTQGGDSPLHF. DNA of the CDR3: TGCGCCAGCAGCAAGAATACACAGGGCGGAGATTCACCCCTCCACTTT. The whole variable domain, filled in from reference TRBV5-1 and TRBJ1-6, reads KAGVTQTPRYLIKTRGQQVTLSCSPISGHRSVSWYQQTPGQGLQFLFEYFSETQRNKGNFPGRFSGRQFSNSRSEMNVSTLELGDSALYLCASSKNTQGGDSPLHFGNGTRLTVT.

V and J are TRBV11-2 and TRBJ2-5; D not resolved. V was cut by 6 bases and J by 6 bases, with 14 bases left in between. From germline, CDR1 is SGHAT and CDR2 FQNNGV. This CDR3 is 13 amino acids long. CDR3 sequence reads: CASRTPERQTQYF. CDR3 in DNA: TGTGCCAGCAGGACCCCAGAGCGACAGACCCAGTACTTC. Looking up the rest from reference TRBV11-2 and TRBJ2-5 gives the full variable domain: EAGVAQSPRYKIIEKRQSVAFWCNPISGHATLYWYQQILGQGPKLLIQFQNNGVVDDSQLPKDRFSAERLKGVDSTLKIQPAKLEDSAVYLCASRTPERQTQYFGPGTRLLVL.